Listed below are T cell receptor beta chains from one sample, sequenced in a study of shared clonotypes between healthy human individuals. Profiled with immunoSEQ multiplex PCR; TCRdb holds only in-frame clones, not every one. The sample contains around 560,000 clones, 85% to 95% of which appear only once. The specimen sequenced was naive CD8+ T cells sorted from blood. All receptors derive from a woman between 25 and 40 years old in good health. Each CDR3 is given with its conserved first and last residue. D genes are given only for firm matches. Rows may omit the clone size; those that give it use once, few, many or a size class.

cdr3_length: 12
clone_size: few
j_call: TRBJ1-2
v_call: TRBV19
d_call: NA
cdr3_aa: CASSIDWDGYTF
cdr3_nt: TGTGCCAGTAGTATAGATTGGGACGGCTACACCTTC

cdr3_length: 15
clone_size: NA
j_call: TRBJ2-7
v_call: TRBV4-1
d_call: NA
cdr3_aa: CASSQDDGGSYEQYF
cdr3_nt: TGCGCCAGCAGCCAAGATGATGGGGGATCCTACGAGCAGTACTTC

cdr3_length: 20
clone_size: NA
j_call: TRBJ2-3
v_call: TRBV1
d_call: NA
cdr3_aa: CTSSQVLSLAVLSSTDTQYF
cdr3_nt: TGCACCAGCAGCCAAGTTCTGTCACTAGCGGTTTTATCTAGCACAGATACGCAGTATTTT

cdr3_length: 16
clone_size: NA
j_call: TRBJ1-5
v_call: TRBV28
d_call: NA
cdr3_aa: CASSPPGRQGGQPQHF
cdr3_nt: TGTGCCAGCAGTCCCCCGGGCCGCCAGGGCGGCCAGCCCCAGCATTTT

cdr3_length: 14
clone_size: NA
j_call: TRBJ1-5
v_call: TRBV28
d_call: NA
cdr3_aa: CASRVIGGNQPQHF
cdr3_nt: TGTGCCAGCAGGGTTATAGGGGGCAATCAGCCCCAGCATTTT

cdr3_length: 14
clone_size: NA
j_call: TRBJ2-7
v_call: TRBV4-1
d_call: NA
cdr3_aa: CASSQDSGIWEQYF
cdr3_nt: TGCGCCAGCAGCCAAGATTCGGGGATTTGGGAGCAGTACTTC

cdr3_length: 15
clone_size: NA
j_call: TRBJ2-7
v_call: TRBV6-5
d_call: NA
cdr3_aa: CASSYSGEFSYEQYF
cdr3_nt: TGTGCCAGCAGTTACTCGGGGGAGTTCTCTTACGAGCAGTACTTC

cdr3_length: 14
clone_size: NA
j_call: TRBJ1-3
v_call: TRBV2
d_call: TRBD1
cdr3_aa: CASSETGDGNTIYF
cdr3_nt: TGTGCCAGCAGTGAGACAGGGGACGGAAACACCATATATTTT

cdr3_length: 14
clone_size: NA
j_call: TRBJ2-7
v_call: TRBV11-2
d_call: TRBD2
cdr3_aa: CASSPGLVSYEQYF
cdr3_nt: TGTGCCAGCAGCCCAGGACTAGTCTCCTACGAGCAGTACTTC

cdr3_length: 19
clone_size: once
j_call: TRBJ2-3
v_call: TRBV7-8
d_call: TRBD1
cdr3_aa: CASSLVRTGEGISTDTQYF
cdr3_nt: TGTGCCAGCAGCTTAGTTCGGACAGGCGAAGGGATTAGCACAGATACGCAGTATTTT

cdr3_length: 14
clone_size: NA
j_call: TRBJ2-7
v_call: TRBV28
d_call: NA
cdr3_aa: CASSLLMGRGEQYF
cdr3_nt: TGTGCCAGCAGTTTATTAATGGGGCGAGGAGAGCAGTACTTC

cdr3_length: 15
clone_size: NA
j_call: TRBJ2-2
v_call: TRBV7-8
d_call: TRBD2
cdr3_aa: CASSPTSGEAGELFF
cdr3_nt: TGTGCCAGCAGCCCAACTAGCGGGGAGGCCGGGGAGCTGTTTTTT

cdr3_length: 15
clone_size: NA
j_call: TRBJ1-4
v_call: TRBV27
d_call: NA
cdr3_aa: CASSATGTMGEKLFF
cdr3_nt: TGTGCCAGCAGTGCGACCGGGACCATGGGCGAAAAACTGTTTTTT

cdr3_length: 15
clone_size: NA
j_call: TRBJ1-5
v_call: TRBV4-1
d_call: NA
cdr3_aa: CASSQRGGSNQPQHF
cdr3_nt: TGCGCCAGCAGCCAAAGGGGGGGAAGCAATCAGCCCCAGCATTTT

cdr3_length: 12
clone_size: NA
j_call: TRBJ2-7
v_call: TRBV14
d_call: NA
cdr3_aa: CASSLSFYEQYF
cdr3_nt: TGTGCCAGCAGCCTGAGCTTCTACGAGCAGTACTTC

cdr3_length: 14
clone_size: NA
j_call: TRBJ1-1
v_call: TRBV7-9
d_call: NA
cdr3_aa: CASSLVAGNAEAFF
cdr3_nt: TGTGCCAGCAGCTTAGTTGCAGGCAACGCTGAAGCTTTCTTT

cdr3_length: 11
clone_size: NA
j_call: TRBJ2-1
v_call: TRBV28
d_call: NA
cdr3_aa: CASSQGGEQFF
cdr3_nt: TGTGCCAGCAGTCAAGGAGGTGAGCAGTTCTTC

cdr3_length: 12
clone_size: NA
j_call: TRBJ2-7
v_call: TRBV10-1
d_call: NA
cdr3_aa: CASSQTYYEQYF
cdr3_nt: TGCGCCAGCAGTCAAACATACTACGAGCAGTACTTC

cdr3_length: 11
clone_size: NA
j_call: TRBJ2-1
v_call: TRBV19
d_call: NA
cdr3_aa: CASSEGNEQFF
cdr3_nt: TGTGCCAGTAGTGAGGGGAATGAGCAGTTCTTC

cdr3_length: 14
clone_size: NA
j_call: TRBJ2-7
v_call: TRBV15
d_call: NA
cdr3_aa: CATSRETGKYEQYF
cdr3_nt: TGTGCCACCAGCAGAGAAACGGGAAAGTACGAGCAGTACTTC

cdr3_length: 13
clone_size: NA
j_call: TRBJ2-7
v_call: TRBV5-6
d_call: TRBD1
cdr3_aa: CASSGQVSYEQYF
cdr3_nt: TGTGCCAGCTCCGGACAGGTATCCTACGAGCAGTACTTC

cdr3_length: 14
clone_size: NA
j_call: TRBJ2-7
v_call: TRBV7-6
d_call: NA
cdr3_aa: CASSLSTGAYEQYF
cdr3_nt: TGTGCCAGCAGCTTATCGACAGGAGCCTACGAGCAGTACTTC

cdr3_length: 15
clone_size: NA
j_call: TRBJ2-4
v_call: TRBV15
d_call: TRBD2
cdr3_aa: CATMGASGSENIQYF
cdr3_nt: TGTGCCACCATGGGAGCTAGCGGGAGCGAAAACATTCAGTACTTC

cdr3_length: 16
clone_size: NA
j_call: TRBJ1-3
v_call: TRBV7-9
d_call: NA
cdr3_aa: CASSLVGGDGGNTIYF
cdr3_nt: TGTGCCAGCAGCTTAGTAGGAGGGGATGGTGGAAACACCATATATTTT

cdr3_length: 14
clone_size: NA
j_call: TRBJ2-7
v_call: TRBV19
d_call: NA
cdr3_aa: CASSIDLEGPEQYF
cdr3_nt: TGTGCCAGTAGTATAGATCTAGAGGGTCCCGAGCAGTACTTC

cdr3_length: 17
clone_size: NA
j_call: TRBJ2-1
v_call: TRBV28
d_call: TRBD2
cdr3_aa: CASRSLRTSGIVNEQFF
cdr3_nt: TGTGCCAGCAGATCCCTAAGAACTAGCGGGATAGTCAATGAGCAGTTCTTC

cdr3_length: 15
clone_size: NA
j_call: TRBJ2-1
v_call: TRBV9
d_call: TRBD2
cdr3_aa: CASSVTSGSGNEQFF
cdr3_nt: TGTGCCAGCAGCGTAACCAGCGGGAGTGGGAATGAGCAGTTCTTC

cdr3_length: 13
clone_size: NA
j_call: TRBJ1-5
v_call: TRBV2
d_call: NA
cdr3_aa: CASSLRGNQPQHF
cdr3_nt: TGTGCCAGCAGCCTCAGGGGCAATCAGCCCCAGCATTTT

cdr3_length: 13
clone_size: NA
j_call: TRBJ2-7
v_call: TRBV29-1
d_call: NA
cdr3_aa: CSVFIQFRDEQYF
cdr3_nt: TGCAGCGTTTTTATTCAGTTCAGGGACGAGCAGTACTTC

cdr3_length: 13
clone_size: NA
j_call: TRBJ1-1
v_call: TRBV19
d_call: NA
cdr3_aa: CASSMGRGTEAFF
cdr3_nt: TGTGCCAGTAGTATGGGGAGGGGCACTGAAGCTTTCTTT

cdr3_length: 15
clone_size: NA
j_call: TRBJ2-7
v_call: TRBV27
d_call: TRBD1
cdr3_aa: CASSLSPGQAYEQYF
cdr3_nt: TGTGCCAGCAGTTTATCTCCGGGACAGGCCTACGAGCAGTACTTC

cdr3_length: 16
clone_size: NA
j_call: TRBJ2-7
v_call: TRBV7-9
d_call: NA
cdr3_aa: CASSPRGLIGYDEQYF
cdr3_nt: TGTGCCAGCAGCCCGCGAGGGCTAATAGGTTATGACGAGCAGTACTTC

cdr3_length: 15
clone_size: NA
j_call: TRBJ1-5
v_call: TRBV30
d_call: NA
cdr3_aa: CAWSVNSGRVRPQHF
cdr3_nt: TGTGCCTGGAGTGTAAATTCAGGGCGGGTTCGGCCCCAGCATTTT

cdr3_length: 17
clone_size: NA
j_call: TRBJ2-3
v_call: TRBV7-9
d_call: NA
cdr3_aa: CASSSPLLAASTDTQYF
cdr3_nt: TGTGCCAGCAGCTCCCCCCTACTAGCCGCTAGCACAGATACGCAGTATTTT

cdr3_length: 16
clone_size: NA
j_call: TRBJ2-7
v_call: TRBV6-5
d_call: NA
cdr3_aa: CASSYLPPPPEEGQYF
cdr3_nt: TGTGCCAGCAGTTACCTCCCCCCCCCGCCAGAGGAGGGGCAGTACTTC

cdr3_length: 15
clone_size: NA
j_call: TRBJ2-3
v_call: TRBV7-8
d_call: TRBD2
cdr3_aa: CASSLLAGYTDTQYF
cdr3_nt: TGTGCCAGCAGCTTACTAGCGGGGTACACAGATACGCAGTATTTT

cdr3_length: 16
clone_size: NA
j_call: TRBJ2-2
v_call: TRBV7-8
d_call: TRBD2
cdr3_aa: CASSYQTSFGTGELFF
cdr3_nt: TGTGCCAGCAGCTACCAGACTAGCTTTGGGACCGGGGAGCTGTTTTTT

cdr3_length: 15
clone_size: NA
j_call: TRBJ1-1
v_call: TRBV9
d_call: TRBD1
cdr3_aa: CASSVAHRGSPEAFF
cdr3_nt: TGTGCCAGCAGCGTAGCGCACAGGGGGTCTCCTGAAGCTTTCTTT

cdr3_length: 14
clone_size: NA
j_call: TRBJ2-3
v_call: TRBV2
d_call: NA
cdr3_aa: CASRTENGADTQYF
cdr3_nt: TGTGCCAGCAGAACCGAAAACGGGGCAGATACGCAGTATTTT

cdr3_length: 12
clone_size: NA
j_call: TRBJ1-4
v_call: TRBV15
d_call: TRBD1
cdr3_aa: CATSSQGAQLFF
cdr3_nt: TGTGCCACCAGCAGCCAGGGGGCCCAACTGTTTTTT

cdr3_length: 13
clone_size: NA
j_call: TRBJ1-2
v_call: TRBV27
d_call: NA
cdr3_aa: CASSFSAGNGYTF
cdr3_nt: TGTGCCAGCAGTTTTTCGGCAGGGAATGGCTACACCTTC

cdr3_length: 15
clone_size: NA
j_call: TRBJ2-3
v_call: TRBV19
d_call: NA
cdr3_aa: CASSLGHLLTDTQYF
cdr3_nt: TGTGCCAGTAGTTTAGGACATCTCCTCACAGATACGCAGTATTTT

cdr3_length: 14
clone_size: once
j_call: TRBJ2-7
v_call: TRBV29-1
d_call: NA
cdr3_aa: CSVAGGGGQMEQYF
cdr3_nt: TGCAGCGTTGCGGGGGGCGGCGGCCAAATGGAGCAGTACTTC

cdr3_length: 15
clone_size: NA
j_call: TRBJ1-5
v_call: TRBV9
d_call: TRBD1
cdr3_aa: CASSHGTGGTQPQHF
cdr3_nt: TGTGCCAGCAGCCATGGGACAGGGGGAACTCAGCCCCAGCATTTT

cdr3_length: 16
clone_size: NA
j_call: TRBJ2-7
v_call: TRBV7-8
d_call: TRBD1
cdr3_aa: CASSLAPDRGSHEQYF
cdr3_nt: TGTGCCAGCAGCTTAGCCCCAGACAGGGGTAGCCACGAGCAGTACTTC

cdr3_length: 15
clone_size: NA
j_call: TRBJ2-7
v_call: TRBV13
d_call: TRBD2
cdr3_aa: CASSHPSGTTYEQYF
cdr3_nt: TGTGCCAGCAGCCACCCTAGCGGGACTACCTACGAGCAGTACTTC

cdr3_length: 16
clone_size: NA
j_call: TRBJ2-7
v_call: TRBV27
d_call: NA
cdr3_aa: CASSSTPGTATYEQYF
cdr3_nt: TGTGCCAGCAGTTCCACCCCCGGGACCGCAACCTACGAGCAGTACTTC

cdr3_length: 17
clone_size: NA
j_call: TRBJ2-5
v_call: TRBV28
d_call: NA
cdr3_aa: CASSLPPDRTSSETQYF
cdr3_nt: TGTGCCAGCAGTTTACCGCCCGACCGGACTTCCTCCGAGACCCAGTACTTC

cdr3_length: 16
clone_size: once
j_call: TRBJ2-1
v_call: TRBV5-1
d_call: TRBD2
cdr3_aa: CASMLSGSPSYNEQFF
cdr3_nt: TGCGCCAGCATGCTTAGCGGGAGCCCCTCCTACAATGAGCAGTTCTTC

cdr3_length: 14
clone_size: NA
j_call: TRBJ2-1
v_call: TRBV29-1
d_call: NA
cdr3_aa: CSLIGTSASNEQFF
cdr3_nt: TGCAGCCTCATCGGGACCTCGGCTTCCAATGAGCAGTTCTTC

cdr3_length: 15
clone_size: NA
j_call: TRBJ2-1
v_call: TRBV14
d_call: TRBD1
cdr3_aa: CASSPTGGSYNEQFF
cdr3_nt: TGTGCCAGCAGCCCGACAGGGGGGTCCTACAATGAGCAGTTCTTC

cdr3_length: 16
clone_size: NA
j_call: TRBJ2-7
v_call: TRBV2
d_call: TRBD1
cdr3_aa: CASSVVRGQNSYEQYF
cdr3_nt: TGTGCCAGCAGTGTAGTCAGGGGGCAAAATTCCTACGAGCAGTACTTC

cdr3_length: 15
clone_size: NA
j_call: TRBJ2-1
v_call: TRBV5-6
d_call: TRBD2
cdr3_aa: CASSLSGRAYNEQFF
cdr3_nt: TGTGCCAGCAGCCTTAGCGGGAGGGCCTACAATGAGCAGTTCTTC

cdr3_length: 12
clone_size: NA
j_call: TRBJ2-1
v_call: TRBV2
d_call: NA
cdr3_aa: CASSRLVHEQFF
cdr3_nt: TGTGCCAGCAGTCGGCTAGTACATGAGCAGTTCTTC

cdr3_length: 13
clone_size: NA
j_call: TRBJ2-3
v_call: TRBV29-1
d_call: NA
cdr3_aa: CSVYRPTTDTQYF
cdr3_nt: TGCAGCGTTTATCGACCGACCACAGATACGCAGTATTTT

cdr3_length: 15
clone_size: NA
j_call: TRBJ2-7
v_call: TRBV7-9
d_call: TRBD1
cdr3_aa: CASSQGQGRLDEQYF
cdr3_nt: TGTGCCAGCAGCCAAGGACAGGGGCGCCTGGACGAGCAGTACTTC

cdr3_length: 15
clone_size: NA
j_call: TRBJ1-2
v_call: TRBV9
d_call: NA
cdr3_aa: CASSVAEGGSYGYTF
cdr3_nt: TGTGCCAGCAGCGTAGCCGAGGGAGGTTCTTATGGCTACACCTTC

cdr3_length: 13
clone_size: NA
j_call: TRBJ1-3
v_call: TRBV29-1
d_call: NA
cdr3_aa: CSVRVGSGNTIYF
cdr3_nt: TGCAGCGTTCGTGTCGGCTCTGGAAACACCATATATTTT

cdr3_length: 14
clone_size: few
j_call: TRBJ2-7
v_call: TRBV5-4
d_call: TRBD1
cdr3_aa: CASSLEASGQGSCF
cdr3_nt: TGTGCCAGCAGCTTGGAGGCTTCGGGACAGGGGTCGTGCTTC